This T cell receptor beta chain was documented in a study of shared clonotypes between healthy human individuals. Study context: Every donor yielded three CD4 naive, three CD4 memory, two CD8 naive and one CD8 memory plate.

Regarding this clone: No antigen is known for it.

Study-wide results and limits: Sampling was confined to blood; repertoires within tissues likely differ.

Assay: immunoSEQ multiplex PCR; the TCRdb copy retains only in-frame clones and omits some. Here the sample spans fewer than 1 million clones, approximately 97% being singletons. Naive CD8 cells, CD45RO-negative and positively selected for CCR7, excluded terminally differentiated effector memory CD45RA+ cells. The CDR3 sequence is 17 residues long. Losses at the gene ends were 1 base for V and 2 bases for J; bases not matched to a gene: 9. The V gene's germline CDR1 is SEHNR and CDR2 FQNEAQ (reference sequence). This chain links TRBV7-9 with TRBJ2-5, with 8 bases matching TRBD1. The TCR comes from a man younger than 40 in good health. The sequenced material came from naive CD8+ T cells sorted from blood. For the CDR3, the DNA is TGTGCCAGCAGCTTAGTGATTCGAGACAGGGGACAAGAGACCCAGTACTTC. This codes for CASSLVIRDRGQETQYF.